A selection of T cell receptor beta chains follows, all from one sample in a study of T cells in narcolepsy. Generated by immunoSEQ multiplex PCR, the TCRdb table keeps only in-frame clones and is missing some. This sample has fewer than 40,000 clones, with 82% found just once. Sequencing used CD45RA- memory CD4+ T cells from PBMCs. All receptors come from a human donor with narcolepsy. Both conserved end residues are part of each CDR3. A D gene is named only where the DNA matches it firmly. Clone size, where shown, is once, few, many, or a class for clones that have expanded.

CDR3 DNA: TGTGCCATCAGAGCCGACAGGGAGGACGGCTACACCTTC; CDR3 protein: CAIRADREDGYTF; clone size: -; V gene: TRBV10-3; J gene: TRBJ1-2; D gene: TRBD1
CDR3 DNA: TGTGCCAGCAGTTCGTCCGGGACAGGACGCGGCGAGCAGTACTTC; CDR3 protein: CASSSSGTGRGEQYF; clone size: -; V gene: TRBV28; J gene: TRBJ2-7; D gene: TRBD1
CDR3 DNA: TGTGCCAGCCCGCGGATATCGAACACTGAAGCTTTCTTT; CDR3 protein: CASPRISNTEAFF; clone size: -; V gene: TRBV6-1; J gene: TRBJ1-1; D gene: -
CDR3 DNA: TGTGCCAGCAGGGGGGACGTCGGGAGCAATCAGCCCCAGCATTTT; CDR3 protein: CASRGDVGSNQPQHF; clone size: -; V gene: TRBV2; J gene: TRBJ1-5; D gene: -
CDR3 DNA: TGTGCCAGCAGCTTATCGGTAGAGAGCCGTACGCAGTATTTT; CDR3 protein: CASSLSVESRTQYF; clone size: -; V gene: TRBV7-6; J gene: TRBJ2-3; D gene: -
CDR3 DNA: TGCGCCAGCAGCTTCGACGCAACCTCTGGAAACACCATATATTTT; CDR3 protein: CASSFDATSGNTIYF; clone size: -; V gene: TRBV5-1; J gene: TRBJ1-3; D gene: -
CDR3 DNA: TGCACCAGCAGCTGGTCGCGTTGTGCACAAAGTCGGGCCAACGTCCTGACTTTC; CDR3 protein: CTSSWSRCAQSRANVLTF; clone size: -; V gene: TRBV1; J gene: TRBJ2-6; D gene: -
CDR3 DNA: TGTGCCAGCAGTTTAAGAAGCAGAAGGGTGGGGGCCTATGGCTACACCTTC; CDR3 protein: CASSLRSRRVGAYGYTF; clone size: -; V gene: TRBV28; J gene: TRBJ1-2; D gene: -
CDR3 DNA: TGTGCCAGCAGCTTAGGCCTTCCCACAGATACGCAGTATTTT; CDR3 protein: CASSLGLPTDTQYF; clone size: -; V gene: TRBV7-2; J gene: TRBJ2-3; D gene: -
CDR3 DNA: TGCAGCGTTGAGGGATCGGGACAGGGCAACACCGGGGAGCTGTTTTTT; CDR3 protein: CSVEGSGQGNTGELFF; clone size: -; V gene: TRBV29-1; J gene: TRBJ2-2; D gene: TRBD1
CDR3 DNA: TGTGCCAGCAACATCGGGACAGGGGGACCCGGGGAGCTGTTTTTT; CDR3 protein: CASNIGTGGPGELFF; clone size: -; V gene: TRBV7-9; J gene: TRBJ2-2; D gene: TRBD1
CDR3 DNA: TGCGCCAGCAGCCTCGGACGGGACAGGGGGACCTATGGCTACACCTTC; CDR3 protein: CASSLGRDRGTYGYTF; clone size: -; V gene: TRBV4-3; J gene: TRBJ1-2; D gene: TRBD1
CDR3 DNA: TGTGCCAGCTCCAAAAACCGAGTAGGGGGATCCTACGAGCAGTACTTC; CDR3 protein: CASSKNRVGGSYEQYF; clone size: -; V gene: TRBV18; J gene: TRBJ2-7; D gene: -
CDR3 DNA: TGTGCCAGCAGTGAACTGGCAGGTCCGTCCGGAAACACCATATATTTT; CDR3 protein: CASSELAGPSGNTIYF; clone size: -; V gene: TRBV25-1; J gene: TRBJ1-3; D gene: -
CDR3 DNA: TGTGCCAGCAGCCCCTCGGGGGCGGGTACAGTGAAAGAGACCCAGTACTTC; CDR3 protein: CASSPSGAGTVKETQYF; clone size: -; V gene: TRBV7-3; J gene: TRBJ2-5; D gene: -
CDR3 DNA: TGTGCCAGCAGCTCGGGACAGGGCCCCACTGAAGCTTTCTTT; CDR3 protein: CASSSGQGPTEAFF; clone size: -; V gene: TRBV28; J gene: TRBJ1-1; D gene: TRBD1
CDR3 DNA: TGTGCCAGTATTTATAGCGGGAGGGGGAATGAGCAGTTCTTC; CDR3 protein: CASIYSGRGNEQFF; clone size: once; V gene: TRBV19; J gene: TRBJ2-1; D gene: TRBD2
CDR3 DNA: TGTGCCAGCATACAGGGACCGAACACCGGGGAGCTGTTTTTT; CDR3 protein: CASIQGPNTGELFF; clone size: -; V gene: TRBV18; J gene: TRBJ2-2; D gene: -
CDR3 DNA: TGCGCCAGCAGCCAACCCCTGGGACAGGGGGAGTTGTATGGCTACACCTTC; CDR3 protein: CASSQPLGQGELYGYTF; clone size: -; V gene: TRBV5-1; J gene: TRBJ1-2; D gene: TRBD1
CDR3 DNA: TGTGCCAGCAGCCGAGCCGCCAATGAGCAGTTCTTC; CDR3 protein: CASSRAANEQFF; clone size: -; V gene: TRBV11-2; J gene: TRBJ2-1; D gene: -
CDR3 DNA: TGTGCCTGGAGTAGACAGGGGAGCAATGAAAAACTGTTTTTT; CDR3 protein: CAWSRQGSNEKLFF; clone size: -; V gene: TRBV30; J gene: TRBJ1-4; D gene: TRBD1
CDR3 DNA: TGTGCCAGCAGCTCAGATTTGGCCAGGGTTTTCTCCTACGAGCAGTACTTC; CDR3 protein: CASSSDLARVFSYEQYF; clone size: -; V gene: TRBV5-8; J gene: TRBJ2-7; D gene: -
CDR3 DNA: TGTGCCAGCTCACCACCGTCGCGATACAATGAGCAGTTCTTC; CDR3 protein: CASSPPSRYNEQFF; clone size: -; V gene: TRBV18; J gene: TRBJ2-1; D gene: -
CDR3 DNA: TGTGCCACCAGCAGAGAATTCGTAGGATCCTACGAGCAGTACTTC; CDR3 protein: CATSREFVGSYEQYF; clone size: few; V gene: TRBV15; J gene: TRBJ2-7; D gene: -
CDR3 DNA: TGTGCCAGTAGTTTATCCACCCCGGGCACAGATACGCAGTATTTT; CDR3 protein: CASSLSTPGTDTQYF; clone size: -; V gene: TRBV19; J gene: TRBJ2-3; D gene: -
CDR3 DNA: TGTGCCAGCAGCTCCCGGGACAGAGGCACAGATACGCAGTATTTT; CDR3 protein: CASSSRDRGTDTQYF; clone size: -; V gene: TRBV7-9; J gene: TRBJ2-3; D gene: TRBD1
CDR3 DNA: TGCGCCAGCAGCCAACCCCCGGCAGATACGCAGTATTTT; CDR3 protein: CASSQPPADTQYF; clone size: -; V gene: TRBV5-1; J gene: TRBJ2-3; D gene: -
CDR3 DNA: TGTGCCAGTAGCCCCAGAGGGGGTAGGCGGTCTAGCACAGATACGCAGTATTTT; CDR3 protein: CASSPRGGRRSSTDTQYF; clone size: few; V gene: TRBV19; J gene: TRBJ2-3; D gene: -
CDR3 DNA: TGTGCCAGCAGTTTTAACCCCAGGTGGGGCACTGAAGCTTTCTTT; CDR3 protein: CASSFNPRWGTEAFF; clone size: -; V gene: TRBV28; J gene: TRBJ1-1; D gene: -
CDR3 DNA: TGTGCCAGCAGCCCGGACTCCTCCTACGAGCAGTACTTC; CDR3 protein: CASSPDSSYEQYF; clone size: -; V gene: TRBV9; J gene: TRBJ2-7; D gene: -
CDR3 DNA: TGTGCCAGCAGCCTGATAGGGGGACAGGGCAGCACTGAAGCTTTCTTT; CDR3 protein: CASSLIGGQGSTEAFF; clone size: -; V gene: TRBV7-2; J gene: TRBJ1-1; D gene: TRBD1
CDR3 DNA: TGTGCCAGCAGCTTAGTTAGGGAAGAGACCCAGTACTTC; CDR3 protein: CASSLVREETQYF; clone size: -; V gene: TRBV11-1; J gene: TRBJ2-5; D gene: -